These 5 T cell receptor beta chains share one sample of origin, sequenced in a study of T cell responses to AZD1222 COVID-19 vaccine. Only in-frame clones appear in the TCRdb table, and some are missing; sequencing was by immunoSEQ multiplex PCR. The sample lists tens of thousands of clones; almost 90% were seen once. The starting material was peripheral blood, obtained 28 days after the second AZD1222 dose. Source of these receptors: an adult who received the AZD1222 COVID-19 vaccine.

The CDR3 nucleotides are TGTGCCAGCAGCCAAGACTTACGGGAGAAGAACTATGGCTACACCTTC. Protein: CASSQDLREKNYGYTF. The rearrangement links TRBV4-2 to TRBJ1-2; no clear D. Germline V gene lookup returns CDR1 LGHNA and CDR2 YNFKEQ. Deletions cut 0 bases from V and 2 bases from J, with 13 bases between. The CDR3 consists of 16 residues.

V gene TRBV7-9 combines with J gene TRBJ1-1; tentative D call: TRBD1 (6 bases). Trimming stripped 8 bases from V and 10 bases from J, with 14 bases between. The CDR3 consists of 11 residues. CDR1 is SEHNR, CDR2 FQNEAQ, per germline (reference sequence). CDR3 nucleotide sequence: TGTGCCAGCTCATGGGAGGGGGGAGCTTTCTTT. This translates into CASSWEGGAFF.

The rearrangement joins TRBV19 to TRBJ2-2; D is possibly TRBD1 (6 bases). Per the germline V gene, CDR1 is LNHDA and CDR2 is SQIVND (reference sequence). Trimming cost V 1 base and J 1 base, with 10 bases left between them. The CDR3 spans 16 residues. CDR3 sequence (DNA): TGTGCCAGTAGTATAGGCAACAGGGTGAACACCGGGGAGCTGTTTTTT. It specifies CASSIGNRVNTGELFF.

The chain employs TRBV24-1 and TRBJ2-2; 11 nucleotides align to TRBD2. From germline, CDR1 is KGHDR and CDR2 SFDVKD. The CDR3 contains 16 residues. V lost 1 base, J lost 3 bases, and 0 bases stayed unmatched. The CDR3 DNA follows: TGTGCCACCAGTGATTTACTAGCGGGAGACACCGGGGAGCTGTTTTTT. It is translated as CATSDLLAGDTGELFF.

This clone has only a few counts. Other nucleotide sequences from this sample produce the same CDR3. The J gene is TRBJ2-5, the V gene TRBV7-9, with TRBD1 matching over 12 bases. This CDR3 has 16 residues. Germline values: CDR1 SEHNR, CDR2 FQNEAQ (reference sequence). Trimming at V came to 5 bases and at J to 5 bases, leaving 9 bases not matched to a gene. CDR3: CASSLGDRGLRETQYF. The CDR3 DNA reads TGTGCCAGCAGCCTCGGGGACAGGGGGCTTCGGGAGACCCAGTACTTC.